This record concerns one T cell receptor (beta chain) sequence. Antigen: not known. The primer mix had 60 Vbeta and 13 Jbeta primers. This table comes from immunoSEQ multiplex PCR, and its TCRdb copy is limited to in-frame clones, with some not included. The table shows approximately 200,000 clones, with around 74% occurring only once. Germline V lookup: CDR1 SGHAT, CDR2 FQNNGV. V shed 1 base and J shed 4 bases, with 11 bases lying between them. The CDR3 contains 14 residues. These data originate in a study of cytomegalovirus exposure and HLA in healthy donors. Unrecorded immune exposures were likely, despite nominal health at sampling. Notes on the study in general: Prediction of most subjects' HLA-A and HLA-B alleles by TCR beta sequences was reportedly accurate.

This receptor was obtained from a girl aged 10 to 17 in good health and CMV-seropositive. V gene TRBV11-2 combines with J gene TRBJ2-7; D unclear. Material: PBMCs. The CDR3 nucleotides read TGTGCCAGCAGCTTAGGACACAAGCTATACGAGCAGTACTTC. Its protein is CASSLGHKLYEQYF. Full variable domain (remainder filled in from reference TRBV11-2 and TRBJ2-7): EAGVAQSPRYKIIEKRQSVAFWCNPISGHATLYWYQQILGQGPKLLIQFQNNGVVDDSQLPKDRFSAERLKGVDSTLKIQPAKLEDSAVYLCASSLGHKLYEQYFGPGTRLTVT.